What follows is one T cell receptor (beta chain) and its context. The antigen this receptor binds is unknown. Base qualities are not provided; no much larger clone lies one nucleotide away. Each donor gave one peripheral blood draw, averaging approximately 120 mL, which was collected into heparinised tubes. Using a panel that included CD45RO, CCR7, CD25, CD127, CD95 and CD27, naive, central memory, regulatory and stem cell-like memory CD4+ T cells were sorted on a BD FACSAria II. All sorted populations exceeded 95% purity. Right away, PBMCs were isolated by Lymphoprep density gradient centrifugation and were stained directly, with no culture step. So that batch effects would be minimized, each experiment stained and sorted samples in pairs, pairing one healthy donor with one patient. The record originates from a study of beta chain features in type 1 diabetes (dated by TCRdb to 2017 to 2018). With regard to the full study: Mean age, gender distribution, total cell number and subset yield were not different between patients and healthy donors. Regulatory and stem cell-like memory subsets were obtained from only 8 patients and roughly 8 healthy donors, while naive and central memory subsets were obtained from all 30 or so donors. In the study, recently diagnosed type 1 diabetes patients and matched healthy donors were compared on the TCRB repertoires of their sorted circulating CD4+ T cell subsets. A total of roughly 98,000,000 sorted cells were examined across all samples, and RNA yield correlated strongly with the number of cells per subset. General conclusions and limits of the study: Sequencing cDNA rather than genomic DNA could over-represent highly expressing activated cells, although activation and CD3 levels did not differ between groups. Type 1 diabetes patients showed a moderate but significant shortening of TCRB CDR3 length in all four CD4+ subsets. Naive, central memory and regulatory TCRB repertoires appeared to be more alike among patients than among healthy donors. PCR may preferentially amplify shorter templates, but because patient and control samples were amplified and corrected together, any resulting skew would affect both groups equally. Because small numbers of individuals were included in the HLA sub-analyses, any influence of HLA type on TCRB rearrangement was left unresolved. Patients with type 1 diabetes made fewer insertions and deleted more nucleotides at VDJ recombination sites, implying thymic rearrangement abnormalities.

All of the isolated RNA was reverse transcribed with the High Capacity cDNA Reverse Transcription Kit, so expressed TCRB transcripts were sequenced. Deep immunoSEQ sequencing was applied to naive, central memory and regulatory T cell samples, giving an average of roughly 3.6 million total reads per sample. Sorted cells were lysed in RLT buffer, and RNA was extracted using DNase-treated RNeasy Micro or Mini kits according to cell number. Each cell subset was processed on its own to prevent cross-contamination, while patient and healthy donor samples were processed together. The immunoSEQ multiplex PCR was used to amplify TCRB sequences from cDNA, generating 87-bp fragments that spanned the CDR3 region. The amplicons were sequenced using the Illumina HiSeq platform. For the original study's pipeline: PCR bias was corrected computationally using synthetic template baselines, and reads within Hamming distance 2 were collapsed, with unmergeable singletons discarded. Reads were aligned against IMGT so that V, D and J genes, CDR3 length and insertions or deletions at six rearrangement sites could be assigned. Within each subset, clonotype counts were normalized to sorted cell number, after which true diversity and Gini coefficients were computed with the tcR R package. The overlap coefficient, calculated on TCRB nucleotide sequences, was used to measure repertoire sharing. TCRdb's version of the immuneACCESS table is confined to in-frame rearrangements and falls short of the full clone set. An unresolved V gene accounts for under half of the shortfall where checked; the remainder is of unknown origin. V and J calls and clone size follow that table, whereas D and trimming were derived from the DNA. Within this sample are some 150,000 clones, with about 10% of them counted one time only. The top ten clonotypes cover approximately 0.7% of the sample.

The CDR3 covers 14 residues, taking in both the cysteine and the phenylalanine. Only the CDR3 DNA is retained, 42 bases long and in frame from the first base. CDR1 and CDR2, looked up from the germline V gene, are MDHEN and SYDVKM. Trimming takes 3 bases from V and 8 bases from J, and the germline ends sit 16 bases apart. This clonotype was sampled from a woman aged 30 to 39 with type 1 diabetes. Sequences were obtained from central memory CD4+ T cells from blood. The V and J segments used are TRBV28 and TRBJ1-2; a confident D gene designation cannot be given. This receptor carries the CDR3 CASSFWASESGYTF. The nucleotides read TGTGCCAGCAGTTTTTGGGCCTCTGAGAGCGGCTACACCTTC.